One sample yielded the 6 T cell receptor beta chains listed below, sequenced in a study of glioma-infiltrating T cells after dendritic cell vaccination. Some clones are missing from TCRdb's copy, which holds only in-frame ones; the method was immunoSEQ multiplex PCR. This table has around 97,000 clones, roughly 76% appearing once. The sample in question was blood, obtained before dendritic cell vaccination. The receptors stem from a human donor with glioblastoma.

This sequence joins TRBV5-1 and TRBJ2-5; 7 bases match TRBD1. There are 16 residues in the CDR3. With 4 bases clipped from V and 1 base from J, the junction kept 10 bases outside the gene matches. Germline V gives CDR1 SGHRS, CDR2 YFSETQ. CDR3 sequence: CASSPQTGAIQETQYF. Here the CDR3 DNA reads TGCGCCAGCAGCCCCCAAACAGGGGCAATCCAAGAGACCCAGTACTTC.

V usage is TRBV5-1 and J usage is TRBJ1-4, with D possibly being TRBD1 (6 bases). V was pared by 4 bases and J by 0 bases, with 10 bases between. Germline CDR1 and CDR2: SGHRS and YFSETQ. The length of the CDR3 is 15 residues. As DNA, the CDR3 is TGCGCCAGCAGCGGGGACAACCCAACTAATGAAAAACTGTTTTTT. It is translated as CASSGDNPTNEKLFF. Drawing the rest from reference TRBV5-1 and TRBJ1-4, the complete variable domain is KAGVTQTPRYLIKTRGQQVTLSCSPISGHRSVSWYQQTPGQGLQFLFEYFSETQRNKGNFPGRFSGRQFSNSRSEMNVSTLELGDSALYLCASSGDNPTNEKLFFGSGTQLSVL.

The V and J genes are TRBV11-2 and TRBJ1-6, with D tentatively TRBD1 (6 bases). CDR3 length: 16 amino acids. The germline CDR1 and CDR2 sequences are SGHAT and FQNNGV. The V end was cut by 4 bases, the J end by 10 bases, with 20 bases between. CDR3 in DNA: TGTGCCAGCAGCTCCCTAATACAGGGAGCACGGTCACCCCTCCACTTT. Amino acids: CASSSLIQGARSPLHF. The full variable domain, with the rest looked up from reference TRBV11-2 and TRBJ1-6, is EAGVAQSPRYKIIEKRQSVAFWCNPISGHATLYWYQQILGQGPKLLIQFQNNGVVDDSQLPKDRFSAERLKGVDSTLKIQPAKLEDSAVYLCASSSLIQGARSPLHFGNGTRLTVT.

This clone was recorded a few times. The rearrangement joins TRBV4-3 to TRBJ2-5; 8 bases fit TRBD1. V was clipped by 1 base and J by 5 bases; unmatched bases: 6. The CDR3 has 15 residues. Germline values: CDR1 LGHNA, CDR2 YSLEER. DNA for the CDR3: TGCGCCAGCAGCCAAGGGGAGGACAGGGCGGAGACCCAGTACTTC. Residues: CASSQGEDRAETQYF.

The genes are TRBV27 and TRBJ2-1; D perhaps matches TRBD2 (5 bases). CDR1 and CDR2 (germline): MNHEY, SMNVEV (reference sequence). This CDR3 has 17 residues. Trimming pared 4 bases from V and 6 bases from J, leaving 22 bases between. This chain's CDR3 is CASSSWAFRGNGNEQFF. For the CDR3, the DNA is TGTGCCAGCAGTTCGTGGGCCTTCAGAGGGAATGGCAATGAGCAGTTCTTC.

The CDR3 is CASSQDPHPSNSPLHF. CDR3 DNA: TGCGCCAGCAGCCAAGACCCTCACCCCAGTAATTCACCCCTCCACTTT. J is TRBJ1-6 and V is TRBV4-1, with unresolved D. The V gene's germline CDR1 is MGHRA and CDR2 YSYEKL. V lost 0 bases and J 6 bases, leaving 12 bases between the germline ends. The CDR3 is 16 residues long.